What follows are 13 T cell receptor beta chains derived from one specimen sequenced in a study of blood T cell repertoires in COVID-19. The protocol was immunoSEQ multiplex PCR, while the TCRdb copy is restricted to in-frame clones and leaves out a portion. The sample consists of more than 85,000 clones, 85% to 90% of them appearing once. The sample comprised peripheral blood. The receptor source for this set is a woman in her fifties or sixties with acute or convalescent COVID-19.

CDR3 residues: CASSLFGGYEAFF. The CDR3 DNA reads TGTGCCAGCAGTTTATTTGGGGGCTATGAAGCTTTCTTT. V gene TRBV28 combines with J gene TRBJ1-1, with TRBD1 as a possible D gene (6 bases). Trimming stripped 1 base from V and 7 bases from J, with 10 bases between. The V gene's germline CDR1 is MDHEN and CDR2 SYDVKM. The CDR3 is 13 amino acids.

The rearrangement uses TRBV28 and TRBJ1-6, with D hard to call. CDR1 is MDHEN and CDR2 is SYDVKM in the germline V gene. The CDR3 runs to 16 residues. V was cut by 2 bases and J by 0 bases, with 8 bases left in between. DNA of the CDR3: TGTGCCAGCAGTTTAAGCGGGAGCTCCTATAATTCACCCCTCCACTTT. It is translated as CASSLSGSSYNSPLHF.

The J gene is TRBJ1-5, the V gene TRBV11-2; 7 bases agree with TRBD1. Trimming cost V 1 base and J 7 bases; bases outside gene matches: 10. Germline-derived CDR1 and CDR2 are SGHAT and FQNNGV. CDR3 length: 16 amino acids. The CDR3: CASSLGVSGGRQPQHF. In nucleotides, the CDR3 is TGTGCCAGCAGCTTAGGGGTCTCAGGGGGAAGGCAGCCCCAGCATTTT. The variable domain in full, completed from reference TRBV11-2 and TRBJ1-5, reads EAGVAQSPRYKIIEKRQSVAFWCNPISGHATLYWYQQILGQGPKLLIQFQNNGVVDDSQLPKDRFSAERLKGVDSTLKIQPAKLEDSAVYLCASSLGVSGGRQPQHFGDGTRLSIL.

V is TRBV27 and J is TRBJ2-3; 11 bases line up with TRBD2. V gave up 5 bases and J gave up 5 bases; unmatched junction bases: 21. Germline loops: CDR1 MNHEY, CDR2 SMNVEV (reference sequence). The CDR3 is made up of 20 amino acids. Here the CDR3 DNA reads TGTGCCAGCAGTCCCCTTACCGGGGGAACTAGCGGGAGAATGGTAGATACGCAGTATTTT. Amino acids: CASSPLTGGTSGRMVDTQYF.

This chain joins TRBV3-1 (or the pseudogene TRBV3-2) and TRBJ2-7; D remains ambiguous. This CDR3 is 11 amino acids long. V gave up 4 bases and J gave up 4 bases, with 5 bases separating them. Germline CDR1 and CDR2: LGHDT and YNNKEL (reference sequence). The DNA of the CDR3 is TGTGCCAGCAGCCTCAAATACGAGCAGTACTTC. It is translated as CASSLKYEQYF.

Turning to this clone: Within the sample, other DNA sequences also encode this same CDR3. In nucleotides, the CDR3 is TGTGCCAGCAGTCCTAGCTCCTACGAGCAGTACTTC. Its translation: CASSPSSYEQYF. The genes are TRBV9 and TRBJ2-7; D gene unclear. V was pared by 5 bases and J by 0 bases, with 6 bases between. This CDR3 is 12 amino acids long. CDR1 SGDLS and CDR2 YYNGEE come from the germline V gene.

The chain couples TRBV30 to TRBJ1-1; 9 bases line up with TRBD1. The CDR3 extends over 14 amino acids. The J segment lost 10 bases and the V segment lost 2 bases, leaving 11 bases of the junction unmatched. The germline gives CDR1 GTSNPN, CDR2 SVGIG (reference sequence). The CDR3 nucleotides read TGTGCCTGGAGTACGGGGACAGGGAGGGTCTCAGCTTTCTTT. As protein: CAWSTGTGRVSAFF.

In nucleotides, the CDR3 is TGTGCCAGCAGTCCGGTGGGAGAACTATTCAATGAGCAGTTCTTC. Its protein product is CASSPVGELFNEQFF. This chain uses TRBV6-2 or TRBV6-3 with TRBJ2-1; maybe TRBD2 (5 bases). CDR3 size: 15 residues. Germline V gene sequence: CDR1 MNHEY, CDR2 SVGEGT. V was cut by 5 bases and J by 6 bases, with 17 bases left in between.

A single count supports this clone. V usage is TRBV3-1 (or the pseudogene TRBV3-2) and J usage is TRBJ2-1; tentatively, D is TRBD2 (5 bases). The CDR3 totals 16 residues. Between the trimmed V and J ends, which lost 5 bases and 0 bases, there was a span of 14 bases. Germline CDR1 LGHDT, CDR2 YNNKEL (reference sequence). The CDR3 protein is CASSRRELSSYNEQFF. CDR3 bases: TGTGCCAGCAGCAGACGGGAATTAAGCTCCTACAATGAGCAGTTCTTC.

The V gene is TRBV3-1 (or the pseudogene TRBV3-2), the J gene TRBJ2-7, with 7 bases that match TRBD1. This CDR3 has 16 residues. Germline V gene sequence: CDR1 LGHDT, CDR2 YNNKEL (reference sequence). After removal of 0 bases from V and 6 bases from J, the junction contained 11 bases not matched to a gene. The CDR3 protein is CASSQDGDSPTSEQYF. The CDR3 DNA reads TGTGCCAGCAGCCAAGATGGGGACAGCCCTACTTCCGAGCAGTACTTC.

The genes are TRBV30 and TRBJ2-1; 12 bases fit TRBD1. The CDR3 sequence is 14 residues long. Germline loops: CDR1 GTSNPN, CDR2 SVGIG (reference sequence). After removal of 2 bases from V and 9 bases from J, the junction contained 5 bases not matched to a gene. The CDR3 is CAWSKGQGAGEQFF. Written as DNA, the CDR3 is TGTGCCTGGAGTAAGGGACAGGGGGCGGGTGAGCAGTTCTTC.

This chain joins TRBV4-1 and TRBJ2-7, with 8 bases lining up with TRBD2. Losses at the gene ends were 0 bases for V and 2 bases for J; bases not matched to a gene: 6. The CDR3 length is 16 residues. Germline V gives CDR1 MGHRA, CDR2 YSYEKL. The CDR3 DNA reads TGCGCCAGCAGCCAAGAAGGGCTAGCGGGTACCTACGAGCAGTACTTC. This codes for CASSQEGLAGTYEQYF.

The chain joins TRBV10-3 to TRBJ2-7; 12 bases are shared with TRBD2. V was clipped by 7 bases and J by 0 bases; unmatched bases: 10. This CDR3 contains 17 residues. Germline CDR1 and CDR2: ENHRY and SYGVKD. The CDR3 sequence is CAITAGTSGPSSYEQYF. The CDR3 DNA reads as TGTGCCATCACCGCGGGGACTAGCGGGCCTAGCTCCTACGAGCAGTACTTC.